Listed below are T cell receptor beta chains from one sample, sequenced in a study of cytomegalovirus exposure and HLA in healthy donors. Profiled with immunoSEQ multiplex PCR; TCRdb holds only in-frame clones, not every one. The sample has nearly 80,000 clones; approximately 93% are singletons. The sequenced sample was PBMCs. The receptors come from a woman aged 30 to 39 in good health and CMV-seronegative. CDR3s include the opening cysteine and the closing phenylalanine or tryptophan. A D gene is named only where the DNA matches it firmly. Rows give clone size only sometimes, using once, few, many, or a class for an expanded clone.

clone_size d_call j_call v_call cdr3_length cdr3_aa cdr3_nt
once - TRBJ1-5 TRBV6-5 15 CASSPHRDTNQPQHF TGTGCCAGCAGTCCCCACCGGGACACCAATCAGCCCCAGCATTTT
- - TRBJ2-7 TRBV10-3 15 CAISSAGVSKNEQYF TGTGCCATCAGTTCCGCCGGGGTCAGCAAAAACGAGCAGTACTTC
- TRBD2 TRBJ2-1 TRBV9 16 CASSPPWTSAYNEQFF TGTGCCAGCAGCCCCCCCTGGACTAGCGCTTACAATGAGCAGTTCTTC
- TRBD2 TRBJ2-7 TRBV27 14 CATGGLAGSREQYF TGTGCGACAGGCGGACTAGCGGGGTCTCGGGAGCAGTACTTC
- - TRBJ2-1 TRBV20-1 11 CSAPYVQGQFF TGCAGTGCTCCATACGTACAGGGGCAGTTCTTC
few - TRBJ2-2 TRBV21-1 17 CASKGSSGSNNTGELFF TGTGCCAGCAAGGGATCTAGCGGGAGCAATAACACCGGGGAGCTGTTTTTT
- - TRBJ2-2 TRBV28 15 CASSFGSTNTGELFF TGTGCCAGCAGTTTCGGGTCAACGAACACCGGGGAGCTGTTTTTT
few - TRBJ1-5 TRBV18 14 CASSISGDDQPQHF TGTGCCAGCTCAATTTCAGGGGATGATCAGCCCCAGCATTTT
- TRBD1 TRBJ1-1 TRBV6-6 15 CASSTGTGRNTEAFF TGTGCCAGCAGTACGGGGACAGGGAGGAACACTGAAGCTTTCTTT
- - TRBJ1-2 TRBV30 13 CAWSSREDYGYTF TGTGCCTGGAGTAGCAGGGAGGACTATGGCTACACCTTC
- - TRBJ1-1 TRBV5-1 14 CASSLDGANTEAFF TGCGCCAGCAGCTTGGATGGGGCGAACACTGAAGCTTTCTTT
- - TRBJ1-6 TRBV30 12 CAWKYGGVPLHF TGTGCCTGGAAGTACGGGGGGGTACCCCTCCACTTT
- TRBD1 TRBJ1-3 TRBV10-3 16 CAISKQGALDGNTIYF TGTGCCATCAGTAAACAGGGGGCACTGGATGGAAACACCATATATTTT
- TRBD1 TRBJ2-7 TRBV19 15 CASSIGGQGAYEQYF TGTGCCAGTAGTATTGGTGGCCAGGGGGCCTACGAGCAGTACTTC
- TRBD2 TRBJ2-2 TRBV9 17 CASSARASGLVSGELFF TGTGCCAGCAGCGCTCGGGCTAGCGGGTTGGTATCCGGGGAGCTGTTTTTT
- - TRBJ1-2 TRBV4-2 15 CASSQARDRTIGYTF TGTGCCAGCAGCCAAGCTCGGGACCGGACTATTGGCTACACCTTC
- - TRBJ1-1 TRBV21-1 15 CASSKGTGLNTEAFF TGTGCCAGCAGCAAAGGGACAGGGCTGAACACTGAAGCTTTCTTT
- TRBD2 TRBJ2-7 TRBV19 16 CASSPHSGMLTYEQYF TGTGCCAGTAGTCCTCATAGCGGGATGCTCACCTACGAGCAGTACTTC
- - TRBJ2-2 TRBV2 15 CASSRGSRDTGELFF TGTGCCAGCAGTAGAGGCTCCCGGGACACCGGGGAGCTGTTTTTT
once TRBD2 TRBJ2-7 TRBV6-6 14 CASRNPGGNYEQYF TGTGCCAGCAGAAACCCGGGGGGTAACTACGAGCAGTACTTC
- - TRBJ2-7 TRBV7-8 12 CASSLRVYEQYF TGTGCCAGCAGCTTGAGGGTCTACGAGCAGTACTTC
once - TRBJ1-1 TRBV29-1 13 CSVAKGQNTEAFF TGCAGCGTGGCGAAGGGACAGAACACTGAAGCTTTCTTT
- - TRBJ2-4 TRBV5-4 15 CASSLKGGPPLDQYF TGTGCCAGCAGCTTGAAGGGGGGGCCCCCTTTGGATCAGTACTTC
- - TRBJ2-7 TRBV5-4 13 CASSLGEAGEQYF TGTGCCAGCAGCTTGGGGGAGGCGGGAGAGCAGTACTTC
- TRBD1 TRBJ2-7 TRBV9 15 CASSVGDRGFYEQYF TGTGCCAGCAGCGTAGGGGACAGGGGATTCTACGAGCAGTACTTC
- - TRBJ1-6 TRBV9 15 CASSVVTPGNSPLHF TGTGCCAGCAGCGTCGTCACTCCGGGGAATTCACCCCTCCACTTT
- - TRBJ2-3 TRBV29-1 13 CSVASSGTDTQYF TGCAGCGTTGCGTCCAGCGGCACAGATACGCAGTATTTT
- TRBD2 TRBJ2-1 TRBV5-4 15 CASSVRTSAYNEQFF TGTGCCAGCAGCGTCCGGACTAGCGCCTACAATGAGCAGTTCTTC
- - TRBJ2-2 TRBV7-9 13 CATRTADTGELFF TGTGCCACCCGGACAGCGGACACCGGGGAGCTGTTTTTT
- TRBD1 TRBJ2-5 TRBV18 13 CASSLGQGETQYF TGTGCCAGCTCGCTGGGACAGGGGGAGACCCAGTACTTC
- - TRBJ2-1 TRBV20-1 8 CSASWGVF TGCAGTGCCTCCTGGGGGGTCTTC
- - TRBJ2-3 TRBV7-8 15 CASSSDRGSTDTQYF TGTGCCAGCAGCTCAGACCGAGGGAGCACAGATACGCAGTATTTT
- - TRBJ2-5 TRBV7-8 14 CASSFDLGGETQYF TGTGCCAGCAGCTTTGACCTCGGAGGGGAGACCCAGTACTTC
- - TRBJ2-7 TRBV11-2 14 CASSLVGGGYEQYF TGTGCCAGCAGCTTAGTGGGGGGAGGCTACGAGCAGTACTTC
once - TRBJ2-3 TRBV7-3 15 CASSLGKWQTDTQYF TGTGCCAGCAGCTTAGGCAAATGGCAGACAGATACGCAGTATTTT
- TRBD1 TRBJ1-1 TRBV5-1 14 CASSLGQGGTEAFF TGCGCCAGCAGCCTAGGACAGGGAGGGACTGAAGCTTTCTTT
- TRBD1 TRBJ1-4 TRBV4-2 15 CASSQDQGATEKLFF TGTGCCAGCAGCCAAGATCAGGGGGCGACTGAAAAACTGTTTTTT
- - TRBJ1-2 TRBV7-2 14 CASSLRPQDYGYTF TGTGCCAGCAGCTTACGTCCCCAGGACTATGGCTACACCTTC
- TRBD2 TRBJ2-7 TRBV30 12 CAWSGLADEQYF TGTGCCTGGAGTGGGCTAGCGGACGAGCAGTACTTC
- - TRBJ2-3 TRBV7-7 15 CASSLGNLGADTQYF TGTGCTAGCAGCTTAGGGAACCTCGGGGCAGATACGCAGTATTTT
few - TRBJ1-2 TRBV14 14 CASSQDAGPYGYTF TGTGCCAGCAGCCAAGACGCAGGGCCATATGGCTACACCTTC
- TRBD2 TRBJ2-1 TRBV18 17 CASSLLAGVPSYNEQFF TGTGCCAGCTCGCTACTAGCGGGAGTCCCCTCCTACAATGAGCAGTTCTTC
once TRBD2 TRBJ2-3 TRBV30 16 CAWSFGTSGGPDTQYF TGTGCCTGGAGTTTTGGGACTAGCGGGGGCCCAGATACGCAGTATTTT